This T cell receptor (beta chain) was sequenced in a study of shared clonotypes between healthy human individuals. Study-wide findings and caveats: Among donors, sharing of clonotypes was expected to be affected by sequencing depth.

Profiling relied on immunoSEQ multiplex PCR, and the TCRdb table lists in-frame clones only, not all of them. Counted here are more than 1.2 million clones, around 98.5% occurring once; the ten biggest clones make up about 0.4%. A note on this clone: The antigen is not known. Other DNA sequences in the same sample also yield this CDR3.

Trimming cost V 3 bases and J 5 bases, with 8 bases left between them. Germline loops: CDR1 KGHSH, CDR2 LQKENI. This CDR3 comprises 13 residues. The TCR originated in a man between 25 and 39 years old in good health. The chain couples TRBV18 to TRBJ2-1; the D is unclear. Sequencing was carried out using naive CD4+ T cells sorted from blood. Subset noted: CD45RA+ positively selected. Here the CDR3 reads CASSPGPNNEQFF. The CDR3 nucleotides read TGTGCCAGCTCACCCGGACCGAACAATGAGCAGTTCTTC. Supplemented by reference TRBV18 and TRBJ2-1, the full variable domain reads NAGVMQNPRHLVRRRGQEARLRCSPMKGHSHVYWYRQLPEEGLKFMVYLQKENIIDESGMPKERFSAEFPKEGPSILRIQQVVRGDSAAYFCASSPGPNNEQFFGPGTRLTVL.